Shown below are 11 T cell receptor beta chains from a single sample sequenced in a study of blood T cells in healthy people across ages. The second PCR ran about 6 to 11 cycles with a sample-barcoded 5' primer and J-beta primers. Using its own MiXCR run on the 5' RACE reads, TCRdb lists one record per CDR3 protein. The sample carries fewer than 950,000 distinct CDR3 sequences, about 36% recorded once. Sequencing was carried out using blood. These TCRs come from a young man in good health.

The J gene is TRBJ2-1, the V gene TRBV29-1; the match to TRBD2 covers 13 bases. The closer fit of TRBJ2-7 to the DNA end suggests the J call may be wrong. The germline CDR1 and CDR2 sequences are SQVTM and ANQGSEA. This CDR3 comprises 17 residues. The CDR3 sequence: CSALTSGGRSSYNEQYF. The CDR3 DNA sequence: TGCAGCGCCTTGACTAGCGGGGGGCGAAGCTCCTACAATGAGCAGTACTTC.

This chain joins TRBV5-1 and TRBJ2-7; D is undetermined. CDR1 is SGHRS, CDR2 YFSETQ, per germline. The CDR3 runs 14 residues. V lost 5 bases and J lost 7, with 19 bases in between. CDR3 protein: CASRGGPAYNEQYF. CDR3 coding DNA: TGCGCCAGCAGGGGTGGCCCGGCGTACAATGAGCAGTACTTC. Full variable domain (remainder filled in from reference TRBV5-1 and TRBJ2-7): KAGVTQTPRYLIKTRGQQVTLSCSPISGHRSVSWYQQTPGQGLQFLFEYFSETQRNKGNFPGRFSGRQFSNSRSEMNVSTLELGDSALYLCASRGGPAYNEQYFGPGTRLTVT.

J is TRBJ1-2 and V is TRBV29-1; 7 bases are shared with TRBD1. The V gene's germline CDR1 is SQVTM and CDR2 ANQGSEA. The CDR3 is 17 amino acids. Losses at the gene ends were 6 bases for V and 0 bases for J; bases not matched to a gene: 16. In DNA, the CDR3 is TGCAGCGTGCAAAAGGCTCGGGACAGAACCTCTAACTATGGCTACACCTTC. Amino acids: CSVQKARDRTSNYGYTF.

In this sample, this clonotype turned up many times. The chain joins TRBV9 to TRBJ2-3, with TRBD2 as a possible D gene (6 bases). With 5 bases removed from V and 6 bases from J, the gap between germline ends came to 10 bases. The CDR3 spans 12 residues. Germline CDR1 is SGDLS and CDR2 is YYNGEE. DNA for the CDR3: TGTGCCAGCAGTGTTGGGGGGGATACGCAGTATTTT. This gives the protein CASSVGGDTQYF.

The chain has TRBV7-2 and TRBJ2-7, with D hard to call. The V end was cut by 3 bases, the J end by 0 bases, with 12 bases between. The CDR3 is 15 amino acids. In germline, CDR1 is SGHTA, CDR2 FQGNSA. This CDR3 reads CASSFLGLSSYEQYF. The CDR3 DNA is TGTGCCAGCAGCTTCCTGGGTCTGAGCTCCTACGAGCAGTACTTC.

The CDR3 DNA is TGTGCCAGCAGCTTAGTTTCACAGGGGTATTCACCCCTCCACTTT. Encoded protein: CASSLVSQGYSPLHF. The J gene is TRBJ1-6, the V gene TRBV11-2, with 7 bases identical to TRBD1. Germline V gene data show CDR1 as SGHAT and CDR2 as FQNNGV. The CDR3 is made up of 15 amino acids. Trimming removed 1 base from V and 8 bases from J; junction bases left unmatched: 5.

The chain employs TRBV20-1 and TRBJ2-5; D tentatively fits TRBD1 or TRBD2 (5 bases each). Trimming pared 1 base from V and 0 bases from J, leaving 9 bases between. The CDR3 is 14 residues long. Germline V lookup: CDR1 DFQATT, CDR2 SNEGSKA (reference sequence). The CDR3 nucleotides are TGCAGTGCTAGAGTTGGGGGAAACCAAGAGACCCAGTACTTC. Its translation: CSARVGGNQETQYF.

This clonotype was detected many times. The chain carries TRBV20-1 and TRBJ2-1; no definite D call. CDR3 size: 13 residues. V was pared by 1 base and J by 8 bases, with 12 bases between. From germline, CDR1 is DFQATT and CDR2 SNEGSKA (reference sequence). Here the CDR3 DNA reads TGCAGTGCTAGAGGTGGGGTTCAGGATGAGCAGTTCTTC. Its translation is CSARGGVQDEQFF.

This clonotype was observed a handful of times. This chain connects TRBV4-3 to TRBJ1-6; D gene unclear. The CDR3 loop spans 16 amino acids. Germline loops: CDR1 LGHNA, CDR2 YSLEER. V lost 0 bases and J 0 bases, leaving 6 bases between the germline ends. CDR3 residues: CASSQDRVSYNSPLHF. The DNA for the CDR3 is TGCGCCAGCAGCCAAGATAGGGTCTCCTATAATTCACCCCTCCACTTT.

In DNA, the CDR3 is TGTGCCAGCAGCTTACGAGCGGGGTCCCAAGAGACCCAGTACTTC. Its translation: CASSLRAGSQETQYF. The J gene is TRBJ2-5, the V gene TRBV7-2; the match to TRBD2 covers 7 bases. V shed 2 bases, J shed 1 base, and the junction held 4 bases outside the gene matches. CDR1 and CDR2 (germline): SGHTA, FQGNSA. This CDR3 is built from 15 residues.

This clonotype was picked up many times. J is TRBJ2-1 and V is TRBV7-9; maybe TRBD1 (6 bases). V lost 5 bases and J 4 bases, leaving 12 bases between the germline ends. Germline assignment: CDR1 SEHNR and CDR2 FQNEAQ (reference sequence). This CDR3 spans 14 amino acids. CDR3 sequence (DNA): TGTGCCAGCAGCCTAGGGGACAATTACAATGAGCAGTTCTTC. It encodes CASSLGDNYNEQFF.